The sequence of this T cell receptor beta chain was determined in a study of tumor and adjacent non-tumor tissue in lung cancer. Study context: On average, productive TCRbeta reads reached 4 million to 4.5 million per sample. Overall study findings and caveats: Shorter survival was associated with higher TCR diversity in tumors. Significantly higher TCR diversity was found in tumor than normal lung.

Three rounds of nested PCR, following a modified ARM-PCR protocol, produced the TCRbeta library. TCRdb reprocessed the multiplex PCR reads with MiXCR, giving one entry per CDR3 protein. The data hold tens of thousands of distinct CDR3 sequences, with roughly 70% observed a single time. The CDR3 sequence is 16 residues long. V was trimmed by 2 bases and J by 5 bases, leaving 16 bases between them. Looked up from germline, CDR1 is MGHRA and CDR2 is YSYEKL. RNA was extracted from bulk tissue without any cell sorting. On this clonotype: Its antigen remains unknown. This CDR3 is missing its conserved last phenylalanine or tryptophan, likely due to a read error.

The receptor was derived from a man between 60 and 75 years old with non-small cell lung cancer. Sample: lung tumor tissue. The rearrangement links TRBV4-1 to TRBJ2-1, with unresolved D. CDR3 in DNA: TGCGCCAGCAGCCAATTTGAAGGGCGAACGCACAATGAGCAGTTCATC. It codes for CASSQFEGRTHNEQFI.